Below, one T cell receptor (beta chain) is given with its context. Its antigen is as yet unknown. This sample was included in a study of identifying expanded T cells in peripheral blood. Sequenced by immunoSEQ multiplex PCR; TCRdb stores in-frame clones only, minus some. The table has over 90,000 clones, around 88% seen once. Study-level results: Variance in clone template counts between roughly two-week samples significantly increased with total template count across all healthy donors.

The receptor's source is a person aged 18 to 69 in good health. Sequencing input: blood.

CDR3 amino acids: CASSLAVVDYGYTF. CDR3 nucleotides: TGTGCCAGCAGCTTGGCGGTGGTGGACTATGGCTACACCTTC. The chain combines TRBV5-4 with TRBJ1-2; D is undetermined. The germline V gene has CDR1 SGHNT and CDR2 YYREEE (reference sequence). The CDR3 totals 14 residues. V was cut by 0 bases and J by 3 bases, with 9 bases left in between.